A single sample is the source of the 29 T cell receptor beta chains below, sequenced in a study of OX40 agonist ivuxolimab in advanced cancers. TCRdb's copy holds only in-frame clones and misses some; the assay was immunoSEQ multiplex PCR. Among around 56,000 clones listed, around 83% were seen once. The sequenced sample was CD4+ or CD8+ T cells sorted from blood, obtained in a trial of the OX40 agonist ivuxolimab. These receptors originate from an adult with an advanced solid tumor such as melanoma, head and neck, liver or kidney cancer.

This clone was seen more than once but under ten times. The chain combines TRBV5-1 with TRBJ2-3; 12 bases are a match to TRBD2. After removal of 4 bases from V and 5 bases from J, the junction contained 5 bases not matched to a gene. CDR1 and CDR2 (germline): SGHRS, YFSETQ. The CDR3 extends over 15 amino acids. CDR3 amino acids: CASSLTSGSVDTQYF. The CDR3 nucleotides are TGCGCCAGCAGCCTGACTAGCGGGAGTGTAGATACGCAGTATTTT.

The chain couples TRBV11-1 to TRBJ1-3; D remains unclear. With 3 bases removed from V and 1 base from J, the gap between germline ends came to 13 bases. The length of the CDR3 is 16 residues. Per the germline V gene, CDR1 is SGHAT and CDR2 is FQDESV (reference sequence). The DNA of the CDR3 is TGTGCCAGCAGCTTGGGCCCATTTGGATCTGGAAACACCATATATTTT. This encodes CASSLGPFGSGNTIYF.

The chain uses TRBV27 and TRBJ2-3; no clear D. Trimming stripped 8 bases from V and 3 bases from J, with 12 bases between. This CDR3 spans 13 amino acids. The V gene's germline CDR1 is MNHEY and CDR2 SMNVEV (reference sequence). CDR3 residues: CASRRVGTDTQYF. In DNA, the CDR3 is TGTGCCAGCCGCCGGGTGGGGACAGATACGCAGTATTTT.

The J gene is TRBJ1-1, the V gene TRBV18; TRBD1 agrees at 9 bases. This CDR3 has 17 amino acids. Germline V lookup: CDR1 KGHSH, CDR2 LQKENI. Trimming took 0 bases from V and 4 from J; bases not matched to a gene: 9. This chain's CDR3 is CASSPPWGTGYSTEAFF. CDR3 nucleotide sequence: TGTGCCAGCTCACCACCTTGGGGGACAGGGTATAGCACTGAAGCTTTCTTT.

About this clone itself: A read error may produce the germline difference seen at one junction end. This CDR3 reads CASREGTASNQPQHF. The CDR3 coding sequence is TGTGCCAGCAGGGAAGGGACAGCTAGCAATCAGCCCCAGCATTTT. This chain connects TRBV2 to TRBJ1-5, with TRBD1 matching over 7 bases. The CDR3 spans 15 residues. Germline-derived CDR1 and CDR2 are SNHLY and FYNNEI.

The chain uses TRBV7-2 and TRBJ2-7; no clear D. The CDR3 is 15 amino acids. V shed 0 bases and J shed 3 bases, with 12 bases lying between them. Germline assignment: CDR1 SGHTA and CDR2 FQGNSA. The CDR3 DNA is TGTGCCAGCAGCTTAGCCGTGGTAGGAAACTACGAGCAGTACTTC. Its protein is CASSLAVVGNYEQYF.

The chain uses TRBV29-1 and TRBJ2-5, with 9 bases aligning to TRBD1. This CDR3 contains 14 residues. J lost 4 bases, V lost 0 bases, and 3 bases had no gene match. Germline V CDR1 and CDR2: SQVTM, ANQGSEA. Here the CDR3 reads CSVEDRTGVETQYF. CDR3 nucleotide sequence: TGCAGCGTTGAAGATCGGACAGGGGTAGAGACCCAGTACTTC.

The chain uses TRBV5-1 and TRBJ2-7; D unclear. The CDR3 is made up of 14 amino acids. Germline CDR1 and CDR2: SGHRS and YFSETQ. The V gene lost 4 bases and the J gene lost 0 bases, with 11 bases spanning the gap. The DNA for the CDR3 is TGCGCCAGCAGCCCGCAGACTTCCTCCTACGAGCAGTACTTC. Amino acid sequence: CASSPQTSSYEQYF.

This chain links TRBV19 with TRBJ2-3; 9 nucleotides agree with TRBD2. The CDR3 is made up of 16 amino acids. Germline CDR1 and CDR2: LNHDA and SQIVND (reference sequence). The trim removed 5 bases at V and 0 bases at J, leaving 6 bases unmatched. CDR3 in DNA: TGTGCCAGTAGTCCACGGACTAGCGAAAGCACAGATACGCAGTATTTT. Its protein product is CASSPRTSESTDTQYF.

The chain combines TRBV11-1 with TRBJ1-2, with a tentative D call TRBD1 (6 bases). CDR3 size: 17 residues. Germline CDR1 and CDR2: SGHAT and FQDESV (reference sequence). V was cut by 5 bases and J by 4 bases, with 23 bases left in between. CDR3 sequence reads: CASSLYPQGMGLYGYTF. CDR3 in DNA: TGTGCCAGCAGCCTCTACCCGCAGGGGATGGGACTCTATGGCTACACCTTC.

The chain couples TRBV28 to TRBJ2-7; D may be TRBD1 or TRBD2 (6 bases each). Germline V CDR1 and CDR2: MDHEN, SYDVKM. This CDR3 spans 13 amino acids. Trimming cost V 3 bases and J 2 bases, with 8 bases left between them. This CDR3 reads CASSFRGAYEQYF. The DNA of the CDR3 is TGTGCCAGCAGTTTTAGGGGGGCCTACGAGCAGTACTTC.

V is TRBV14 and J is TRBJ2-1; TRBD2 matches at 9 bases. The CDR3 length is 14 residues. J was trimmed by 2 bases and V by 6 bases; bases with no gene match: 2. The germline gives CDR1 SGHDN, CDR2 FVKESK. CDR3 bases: TGTGCCAGCAGGCTAGCGGGGCCCTACAATGAGCAGTTCTTC. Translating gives CASRLAGPYNEQFF.

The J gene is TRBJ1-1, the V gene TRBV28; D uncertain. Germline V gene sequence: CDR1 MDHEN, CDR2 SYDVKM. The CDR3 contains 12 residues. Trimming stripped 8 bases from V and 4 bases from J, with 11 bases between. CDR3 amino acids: CASLTLGTEAFF. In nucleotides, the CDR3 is TGTGCCAGCCTAACGTTGGGCACTGAAGCTTTCTTT. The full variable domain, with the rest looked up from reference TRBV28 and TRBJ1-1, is DVKVTQSSRYLVKRTGEKVFLECVQDMDHENMFWYRQDPGLGLRLIYFSYDVKMKEKGDIPEGYSVSREKKERFSLILESASTNQTSMYLCASLTLGTEAFFGQGTRLTVV.

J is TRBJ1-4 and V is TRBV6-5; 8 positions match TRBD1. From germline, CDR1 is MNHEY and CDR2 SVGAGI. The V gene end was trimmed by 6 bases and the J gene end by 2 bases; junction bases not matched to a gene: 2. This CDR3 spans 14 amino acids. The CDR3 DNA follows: TGTGCCAGCAGCCGACAGGGGACTAATGAAAAACTGTTTTTT. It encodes CASSRQGTNEKLFF.

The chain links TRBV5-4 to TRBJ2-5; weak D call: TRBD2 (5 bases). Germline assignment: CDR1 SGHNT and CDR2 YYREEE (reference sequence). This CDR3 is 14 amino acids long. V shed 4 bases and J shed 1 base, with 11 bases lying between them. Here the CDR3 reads CASSEEGFQETQYF. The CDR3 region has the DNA TGTGCCAGCAGCGAAGAGGGATTCCAAGAGACCCAGTACTTC.

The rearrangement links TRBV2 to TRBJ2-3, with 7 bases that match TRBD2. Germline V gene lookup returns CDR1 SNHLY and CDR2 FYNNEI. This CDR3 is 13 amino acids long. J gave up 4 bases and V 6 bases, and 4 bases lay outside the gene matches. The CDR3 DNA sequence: TGTGCCAGCAGGGTGGCGGGGGCAGATACGCAGTATTTT. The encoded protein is CASRVAGADTQYF.

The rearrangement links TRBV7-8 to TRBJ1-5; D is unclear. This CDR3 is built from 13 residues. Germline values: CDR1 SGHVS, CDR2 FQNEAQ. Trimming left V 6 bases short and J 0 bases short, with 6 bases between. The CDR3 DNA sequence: TGTGCCAGCAGGTGGGGTAGCAATCAGCCCCAGCATTTT. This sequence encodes CASRWGSNQPQHF.

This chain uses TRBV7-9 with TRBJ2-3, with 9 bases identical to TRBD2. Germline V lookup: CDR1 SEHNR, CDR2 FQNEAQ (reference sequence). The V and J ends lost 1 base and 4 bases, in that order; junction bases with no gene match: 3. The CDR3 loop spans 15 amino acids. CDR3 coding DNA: TGTGCCAGCAGCTTAGGGACTAGCGAATCAGATACGCAGTATTTT. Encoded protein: CASSLGTSESDTQYF.

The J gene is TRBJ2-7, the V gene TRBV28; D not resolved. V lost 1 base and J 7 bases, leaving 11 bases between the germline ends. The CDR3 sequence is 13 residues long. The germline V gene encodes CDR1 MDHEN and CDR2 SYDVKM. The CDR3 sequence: CASSLSQFGEQYF. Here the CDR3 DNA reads TGTGCCAGCAGTTTATCCCAGTTTGGTGAGCAGTACTTC. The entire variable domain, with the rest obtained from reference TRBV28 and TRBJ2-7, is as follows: DVKVTQSSRYLVKRTGEKVFLECVQDMDHENMFWYRQDPGLGLRLIYFSYDVKMKEKGDIPEGYSVSREKKERFSLILESASTNQTSMYLCASSLSQFGEQYFGPGTRLTVT.

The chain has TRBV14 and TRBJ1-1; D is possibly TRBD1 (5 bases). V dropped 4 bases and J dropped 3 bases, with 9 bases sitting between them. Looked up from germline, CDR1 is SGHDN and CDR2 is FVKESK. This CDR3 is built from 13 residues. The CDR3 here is CASSPRGDTEAFF. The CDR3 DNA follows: TGTGCCAGCAGCCCCCGGGGGGACACTGAAGCTTTCTTT.

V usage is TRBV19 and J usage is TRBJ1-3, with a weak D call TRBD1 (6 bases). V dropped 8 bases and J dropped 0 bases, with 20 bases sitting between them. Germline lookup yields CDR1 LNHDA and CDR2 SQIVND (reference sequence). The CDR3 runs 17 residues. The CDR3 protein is CASSGAHTGLSGNTIYF. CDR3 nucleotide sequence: TGTGCCAGTTCTGGGGCCCATACAGGGCTCTCTGGAAACACCATATATTTT.

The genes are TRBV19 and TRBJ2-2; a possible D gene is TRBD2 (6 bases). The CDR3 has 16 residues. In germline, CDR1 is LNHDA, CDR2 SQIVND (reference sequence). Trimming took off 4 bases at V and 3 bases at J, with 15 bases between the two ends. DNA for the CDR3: TGTGCCAGTAGTAATCCCCGAGGGACTGACACCGGGGAGCTGTTTTTT. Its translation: CASSNPRGTDTGELFF.

This CDR3 is CASSSTGVRNSYNEQFF. In DNA form, the CDR3 reads TGTGCCAGTAGTTCCACAGGGGTTCGTAACTCCTACAATGAGCAGTTCTTC. J is TRBJ2-1 and V is TRBV19; 7 bases match TRBD1. CDR1 is LNHDA and CDR2 is SQIVND in the germline V gene (reference sequence). The CDR3 extends over 17 amino acids. The J segment lost 0 bases and the V segment lost 5 bases, leaving 10 bases of the junction unmatched.

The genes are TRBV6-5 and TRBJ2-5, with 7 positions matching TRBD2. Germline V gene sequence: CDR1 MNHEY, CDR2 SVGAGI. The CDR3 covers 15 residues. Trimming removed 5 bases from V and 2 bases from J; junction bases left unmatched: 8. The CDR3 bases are TGTGCCAGCAGTCGGGGGGTGAGGAATCAAGAGACCCAGTACTTC. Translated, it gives CASSRGVRNQETQYF.

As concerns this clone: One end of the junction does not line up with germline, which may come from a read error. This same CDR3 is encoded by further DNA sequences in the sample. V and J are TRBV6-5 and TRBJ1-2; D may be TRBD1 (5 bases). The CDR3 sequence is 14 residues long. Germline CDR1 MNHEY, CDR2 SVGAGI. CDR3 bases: TGCGCCAGCAGTTACGGGGCAGGCCACTATGGCTACACCTTC. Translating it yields CASSYGAGHYGYTF.

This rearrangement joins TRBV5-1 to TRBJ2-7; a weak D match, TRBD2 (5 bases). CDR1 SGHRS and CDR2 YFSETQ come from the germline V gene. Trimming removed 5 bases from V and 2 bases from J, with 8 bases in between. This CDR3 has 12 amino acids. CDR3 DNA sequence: TGCGCCAGCAGTACCGGGGCCTACGAGCAGTACTTC. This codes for CASSTGAYEQYF.

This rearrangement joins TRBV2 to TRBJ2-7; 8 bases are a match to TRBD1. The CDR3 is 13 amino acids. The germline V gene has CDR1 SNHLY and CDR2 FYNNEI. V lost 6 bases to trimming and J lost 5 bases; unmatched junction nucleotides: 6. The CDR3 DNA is TGTGCCAGCAGAGGACAGGGAGTCCACGAGCAGTACTTC. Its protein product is CASRGQGVHEQYF.

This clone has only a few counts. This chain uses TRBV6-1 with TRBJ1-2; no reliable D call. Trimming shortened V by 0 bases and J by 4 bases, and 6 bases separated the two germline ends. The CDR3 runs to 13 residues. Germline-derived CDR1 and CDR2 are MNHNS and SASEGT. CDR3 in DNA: TGTGCCAGCAGTGAAGCGTCAGTCTATGGCTACACCTTC. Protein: CASSEASVYGYTF.

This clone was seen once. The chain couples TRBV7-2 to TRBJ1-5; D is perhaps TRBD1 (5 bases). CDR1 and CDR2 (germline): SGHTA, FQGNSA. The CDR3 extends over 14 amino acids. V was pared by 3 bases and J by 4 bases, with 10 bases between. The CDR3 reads CASSFATGNQPQHF. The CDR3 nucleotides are TGTGCCAGCAGCTTCGCAACAGGTAATCAGCCCCAGCATTTT.